Presented here are 14 T cell receptor beta chains from one specimen sequenced in a study of T cell responses to AZD1222 COVID-19 vaccine. Here immunoSEQ multiplex PCR was the method, and the copy in TCRdb shows in-frame clones only, minus some. The sample shows approximately 120,000 clones, approximately 90% of them seen only once. The sequenced sample was peripheral blood, obtained on day 0 of AZD1222 vaccination. The receptors come from an adult in good health.

This chain joins TRBV11-3 and TRBJ1-2; D call uncertain. Trimming stripped 1 base from V and 4 bases from J, with 13 bases between. The length of the CDR3 is 15 residues. In germline, CDR1 is SGHNT, CDR2 YENEEA. The CDR3 DNA reads as TGTGCCAGCAGCTTAGCTCTAGGGTCCCTCTATGGCTACACCTTC. Protein product: CASSLALGSLYGYTF.

The chain is built from TRBV7-9 and TRBJ2-7, with D unclear. Trimming cost V 1 base and J 7 bases, with 5 bases left between them. Germline assignment: CDR1 SEHNR and CDR2 FQNEAQ (reference sequence). This CDR3 contains 11 residues. DNA of the CDR3: TGTGCCAGCAGCTTAGGGCTGGAGCAGTACTTC. Translating gives CASSLGLEQYF.

The chain employs TRBV24-1 and TRBJ2-3, with D hard to call. Germline CDR1 KGHDR, CDR2 SFDVKD. The CDR3 extends over 12 amino acids. V shed 8 bases and J shed 5 bases, with 10 bases lying between them. The CDR3: CATNGIGDTQYF. CDR3 bases: TGTGCCACCAATGGCATCGGAGATACGCAGTATTTT.

The V and J genes are TRBV5-1 and TRBJ1-4; TRBD1 aligns across 10 bases. Germline values: CDR1 SGHRS, CDR2 YFSETQ. V lost 0 bases to trimming and J lost 7 bases; unmatched junction nucleotides: 6. CDR3 length equals 16 residues. The CDR3 spells CASSLAPRQGAEKLFF. CDR3 nucleotides: TGCGCCAGCAGCTTGGCCCCTAGACAGGGGGCTGAAAAACTGTTTTTT.

The J gene is TRBJ2-3, the V gene TRBV6-6; 11 bases map to TRBD2. The CDR3 is made up of 14 amino acids. Germline lookup yields CDR1 MNHNY and CDR2 SVGAGI (reference sequence). The V and J ends lost 10 bases and 6 bases, in that order; junction bases with no gene match: 9. CDR3 residues: CATTPGLAADTQYF. Here the CDR3 DNA reads TGTGCCACCACCCCGGGACTAGCGGCCGATACGCAGTATTTT.

The chain couples TRBV24-1 to TRBJ1-3; 9 positions agree with TRBD1. The CDR3 is 14 amino acids. The junction had 6 bases not matched to a gene; V was cut back by 9 bases and J by 4 bases. Germline CDR1 and CDR2: KGHDR and SFDVKD. CDR3 DNA sequence: TGTGCCACCCAAACAGGGGGCCCAGGAAACACCATATATTTT. This encodes CATQTGGPGNTIYF.

The chain recombines TRBV14 with TRBJ1-6; D perhaps matches TRBD1 (5 bases). V lost 4 bases to trimming and J lost 10 bases, with 17 bases between them. CDR3 size: 15 residues. The germline V gene has CDR1 SGHDN and CDR2 FVKESK. The chain's CDR3 is CASSPAQGLRSPLHF. The CDR3 nucleotides are TGTGCCAGCAGCCCCGCTCAGGGATTGCGGTCACCCCTCCACTTT.

The chain employs TRBV27 and TRBJ2-4, with D hard to call. V lost 0 bases and J 7 bases, leaving 13 bases between the germline ends. This CDR3 region has 15 residues. Germline V gives CDR1 MNHEY, CDR2 SMNVEV (reference sequence). CDR3 region: CASSLSTFGRNIQYF. In DNA form, the CDR3 reads TGTGCCAGCAGTTTATCGACGTTTGGAAGGAACATTCAGTACTTC.

This clone was counted once. The chain links TRBV19 to TRBJ2-2; TRBD2 matches 8 bases. Trimming removed 5 bases from V and 1 base from J; junction bases left unmatched: 3. Germline CDR1 and CDR2: LNHDA and SQIVND (reference sequence). CDR3 length: 15 amino acids. As DNA, the CDR3 is TGTGCCAGTAGTCCCGGGACTAGGAACACCGGGGAGCTGTTTTTT. Its protein is CASSPGTRNTGELFF.

This rearrangement joins TRBV7-9 to TRBJ1-4; 8 nucleotides agree with TRBD1. With V trimmed by 5 bases and J by 7 bases, 6 bases remained unmatched. The CDR3 contains 14 residues. Germline CDR1 reads SEHNR; CDR2 reads FQNEAQ (reference sequence). The chain's CDR3 is CASSTGQEVEKLFF. DNA for the CDR3: TGTGCCAGCAGCACGGGACAGGAAGTTGAAAAACTGTTTTTT.

The chain joins TRBV19 to TRBJ1-5; D call uncertain. CDR1 LNHDA and CDR2 SQIVND come from the germline V gene (reference sequence). The CDR3 loop spans 15 amino acids. With 3 bases removed from V and 0 bases from J, the gap between germline ends came to 9 bases. DNA of the CDR3: TGTGCCAGTAGTATGTCGGGCTATAGCAATCAGCCCCAGCATTTT. Protein product: CASSMSGYSNQPQHF.

The V and J genes are TRBV11-3 and TRBJ2-7, with D uncertain. V lost 5 bases, J lost 3 bases, and 14 bases lay in between. This CDR3 region has 14 residues. CDR1 and CDR2 (germline): SGHNT, YENEEA. Here the CDR3 reads CASSLRFPHYEQYF. The DNA of the CDR3 is TGTGCCAGCAGCCTCCGGTTCCCGCACTACGAGCAGTACTTC.

V and J are TRBV28 and TRBJ1-5; TRBD1 agrees at 7 bases. Per germline, CDR1 MDHEN and CDR2 SYDVKM. V shed 8 bases and J 5 bases; nucleotides not matched to a gene: 12. This CDR3 comprises 15 residues. CDR3 nucleotides: TGTGCCAGCCGCCCCGGGACAGCCTACGATCAGCCCCAGCATTTT. The encoded protein is CASRPGTAYDQPQHF.

This clone was seen a single time. V and J are TRBV24-1 and TRBJ2-3; TRBD2 might be the D (6 bases). The length of the CDR3 is 16 residues. Trimming removed 3 bases at V and 2 bases at J, with 14 bases between. Per the germline V gene, CDR1 is KGHDR and CDR2 is SFDVKD. The CDR3 protein is CATSDPTAGYTDTQYF. The DNA of the CDR3 is TGTGCCACCAGTGATCCGACAGCGGGCTACACAGATACGCAGTATTTT.